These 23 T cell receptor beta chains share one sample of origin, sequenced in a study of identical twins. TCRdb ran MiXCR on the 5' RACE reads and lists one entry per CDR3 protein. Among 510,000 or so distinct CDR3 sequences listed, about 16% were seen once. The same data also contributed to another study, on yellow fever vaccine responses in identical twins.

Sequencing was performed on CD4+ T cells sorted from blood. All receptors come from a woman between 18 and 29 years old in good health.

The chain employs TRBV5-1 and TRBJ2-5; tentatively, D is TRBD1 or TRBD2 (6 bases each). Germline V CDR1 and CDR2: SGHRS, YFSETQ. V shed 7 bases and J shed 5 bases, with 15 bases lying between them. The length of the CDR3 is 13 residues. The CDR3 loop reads CASRDKEGETQYF. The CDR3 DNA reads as TGCGCCAGCCGGGACAAGGAGGGGGAGACCCAGTACTTC.

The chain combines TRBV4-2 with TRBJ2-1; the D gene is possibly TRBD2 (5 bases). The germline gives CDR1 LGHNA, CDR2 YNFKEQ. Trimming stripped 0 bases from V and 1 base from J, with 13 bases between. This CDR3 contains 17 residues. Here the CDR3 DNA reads TGTGCCAGCAGCCAAGATCGTGGCGGGCATTCCTACAATGAGCAGTTCTTC. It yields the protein CASSQDRGGHSYNEQFF.

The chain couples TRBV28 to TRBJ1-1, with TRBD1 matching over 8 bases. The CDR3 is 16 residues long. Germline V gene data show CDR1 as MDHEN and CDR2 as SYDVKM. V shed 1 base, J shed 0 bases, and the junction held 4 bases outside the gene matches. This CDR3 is CASSLFRDRMNTEAFF. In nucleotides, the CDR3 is TGTGCCAGCAGTTTATTTAGGGACAGGATGAACACTGAAGCTTTCTTT.

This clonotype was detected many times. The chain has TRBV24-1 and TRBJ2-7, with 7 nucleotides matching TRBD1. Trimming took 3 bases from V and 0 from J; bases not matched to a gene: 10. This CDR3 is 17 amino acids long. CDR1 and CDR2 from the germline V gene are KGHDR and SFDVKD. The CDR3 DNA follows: TGTGCCACCAGTGATCCGGGACAGCGTCCCTTCTCCTACGAGCAGTACGTC. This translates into CATSDPGQRPFSYEQYV.

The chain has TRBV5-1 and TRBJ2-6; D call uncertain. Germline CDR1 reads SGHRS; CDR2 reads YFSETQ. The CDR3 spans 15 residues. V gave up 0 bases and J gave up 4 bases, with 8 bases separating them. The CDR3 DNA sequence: TGCGCCAGCAGCTTGGCCTCTCCCGGGGCCAACGTCCTGACTTTC. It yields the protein CASSLASPGANVLTF.

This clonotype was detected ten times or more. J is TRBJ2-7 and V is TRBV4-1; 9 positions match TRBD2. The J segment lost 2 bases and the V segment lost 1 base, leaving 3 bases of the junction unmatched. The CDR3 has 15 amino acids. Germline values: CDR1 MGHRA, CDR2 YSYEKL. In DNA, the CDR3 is TGCGCCAGCAGCCAAGGACTAGCGGCTACCTACGAGCAGTACTTC. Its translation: CASSQGLAATYEQYF.

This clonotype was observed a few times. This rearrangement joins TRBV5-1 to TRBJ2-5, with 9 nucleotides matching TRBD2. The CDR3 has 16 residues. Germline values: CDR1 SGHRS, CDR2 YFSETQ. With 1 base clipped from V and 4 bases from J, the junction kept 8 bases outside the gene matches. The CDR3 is CASSLWSAGGLETQYF. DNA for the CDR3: TGCGCCAGCAGCTTGTGGTCAGCGGGAGGTTTAGAGACCCAGTACTTC.

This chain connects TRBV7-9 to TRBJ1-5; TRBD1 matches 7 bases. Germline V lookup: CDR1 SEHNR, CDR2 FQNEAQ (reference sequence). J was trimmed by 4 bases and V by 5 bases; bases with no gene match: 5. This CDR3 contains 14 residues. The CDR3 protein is CASSEGTANQPQHF. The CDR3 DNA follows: TGTGCCAGCAGCGAGGGGACAGCGAATCAGCCCCAGCATTTT.

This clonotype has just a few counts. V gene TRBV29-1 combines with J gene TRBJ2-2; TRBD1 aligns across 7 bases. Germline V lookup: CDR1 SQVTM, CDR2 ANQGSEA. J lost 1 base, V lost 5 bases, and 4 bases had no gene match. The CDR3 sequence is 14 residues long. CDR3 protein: CSVYRQGNTGELFF. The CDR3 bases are TGCAGCGTTTACAGACAGGGGAACACCGGGGAGCTGTTTTTT.

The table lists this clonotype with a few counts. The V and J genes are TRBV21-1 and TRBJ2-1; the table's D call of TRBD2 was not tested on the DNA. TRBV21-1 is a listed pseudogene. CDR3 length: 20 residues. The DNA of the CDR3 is TGTGCCAGCAGCAAAGCCTCGGGACTAGCGGGAACTCTTCCCTACAATGAGCAGTTCTTC. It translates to CASSKASGLAGTLPYNEQFF.

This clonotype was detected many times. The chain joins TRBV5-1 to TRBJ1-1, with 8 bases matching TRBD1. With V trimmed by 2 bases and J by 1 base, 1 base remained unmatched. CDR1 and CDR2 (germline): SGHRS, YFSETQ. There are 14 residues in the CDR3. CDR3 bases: TGCGCCAGCAGCTTCGGACAGGGGAACACTGAAGCTTTCTTT. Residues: CASSFGQGNTEAFF.

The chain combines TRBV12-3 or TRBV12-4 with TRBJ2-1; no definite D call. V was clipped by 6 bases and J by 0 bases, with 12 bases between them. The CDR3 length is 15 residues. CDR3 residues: CASRKDGVSYNEQFF. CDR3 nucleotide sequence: TGTGCCAGCAGGAAGGACGGCGTCTCCTACAATGAGCAGTTCTTC.

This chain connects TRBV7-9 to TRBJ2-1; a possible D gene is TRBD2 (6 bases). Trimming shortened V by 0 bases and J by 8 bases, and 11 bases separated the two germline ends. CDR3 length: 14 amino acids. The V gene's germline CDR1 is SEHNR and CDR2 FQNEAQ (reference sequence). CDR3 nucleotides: TGTGCCAGCAGCTTAGCGGGACTCGAACATGAGCAGTTCTTC. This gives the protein CASSLAGLEHEQFF.

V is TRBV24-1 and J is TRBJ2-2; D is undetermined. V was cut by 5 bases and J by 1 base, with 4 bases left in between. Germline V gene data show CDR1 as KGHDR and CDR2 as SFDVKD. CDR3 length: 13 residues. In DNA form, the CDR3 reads TGTGCCACCAGTGTCAAGAACACCGGGGAGCTGTTTTTT. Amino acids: CATSVKNTGELFF.

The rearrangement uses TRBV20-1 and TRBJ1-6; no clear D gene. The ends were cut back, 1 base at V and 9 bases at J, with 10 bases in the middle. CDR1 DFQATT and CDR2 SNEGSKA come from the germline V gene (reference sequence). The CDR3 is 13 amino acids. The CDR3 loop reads CSARGPLVSPLHF. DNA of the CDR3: TGCAGTGCTAGAGGTCCTCTGGTTTCACCCCTCCACTTT.

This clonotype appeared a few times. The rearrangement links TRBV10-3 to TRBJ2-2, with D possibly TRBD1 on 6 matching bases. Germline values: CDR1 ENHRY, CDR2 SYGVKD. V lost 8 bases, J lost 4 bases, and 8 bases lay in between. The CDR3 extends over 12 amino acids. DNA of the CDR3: TGTGCCATCCGAGGGGGCACCGGGGAGCTGTTTTTT. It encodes CAIRGGTGELFF.

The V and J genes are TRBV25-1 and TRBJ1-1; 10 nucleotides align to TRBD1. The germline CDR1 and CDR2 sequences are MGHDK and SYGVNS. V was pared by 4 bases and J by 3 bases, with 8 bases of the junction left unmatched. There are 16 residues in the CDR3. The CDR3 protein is CASSASPGQGHTEAFF. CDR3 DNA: TGTGCCAGCAGTGCGTCACCGGGACAGGGGCACACTGAAGCTTTCTTT.

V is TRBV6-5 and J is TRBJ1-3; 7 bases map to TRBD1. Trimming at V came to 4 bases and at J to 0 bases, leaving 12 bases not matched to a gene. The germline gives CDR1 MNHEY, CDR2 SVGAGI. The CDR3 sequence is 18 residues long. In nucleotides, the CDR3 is TGTGCCAGCAGTTCCCCGAATCCCCGACAGGGCTCTGGAAACACCATATATTTT. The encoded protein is CASSSPNPRQGSGNTIYF.

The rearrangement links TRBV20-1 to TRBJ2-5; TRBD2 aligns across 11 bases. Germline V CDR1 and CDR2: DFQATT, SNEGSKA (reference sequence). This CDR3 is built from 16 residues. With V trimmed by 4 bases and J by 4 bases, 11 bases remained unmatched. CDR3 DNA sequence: TGCAGTGCTACTCTTGGGACTAGCGGCTCAGGAGAGACCCAGTACTTC. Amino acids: CSATLGTSGSGETQYF.

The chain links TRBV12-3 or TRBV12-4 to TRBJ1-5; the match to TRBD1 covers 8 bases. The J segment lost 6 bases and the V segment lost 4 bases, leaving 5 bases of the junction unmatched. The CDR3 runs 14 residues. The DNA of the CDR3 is TGTGCCAGCAGTTCAGGGGGCGTTGGTCAGCCCCAGCATTTT. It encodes CASSSGGVGQPQHF.

CDR3 sequence reads: CASSESGVVDTQYF. CDR3 coding DNA: TGTGCCAGCAGTGAATCAGGGGTTGTGGATACGCAGTATTTT. The rearrangement uses TRBV2 and TRBJ2-3, with D perhaps matching TRBD1 (6 bases). V was cut by 2 bases and J by 6 bases, with 12 bases left in between. This CDR3 spans 14 amino acids. Germline CDR1 reads SNHLY; CDR2 reads FYNNEI.

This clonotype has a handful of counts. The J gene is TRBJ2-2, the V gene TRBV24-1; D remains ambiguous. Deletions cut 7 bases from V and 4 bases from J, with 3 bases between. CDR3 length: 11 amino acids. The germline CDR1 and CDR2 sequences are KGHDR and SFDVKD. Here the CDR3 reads CATSSTGELFF. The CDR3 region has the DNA TGTGCCACCAGCTCCACCGGGGAGCTGTTTTTT.

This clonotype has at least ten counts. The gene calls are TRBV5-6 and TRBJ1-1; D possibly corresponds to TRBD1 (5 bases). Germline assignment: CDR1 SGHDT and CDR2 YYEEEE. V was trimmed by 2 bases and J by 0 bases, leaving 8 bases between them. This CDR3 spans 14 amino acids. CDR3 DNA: TGTGCCAGCAGCTTACTGACAGTGAACACTGAAGCTTTCTTT. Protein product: CASSLLTVNTEAFF.